These T cell receptor beta chains were read from a single sample in a study of T cell responses to AZD1222 COVID-19 vaccine. Method: immunoSEQ multiplex PCR; TCRdb's copy keeps in-frame clones and lacks some. This repertoire shows fewer than 200,000 clones, approximately 92% found once; its top ten account for 1.6%. The material sequenced was peripheral blood, taken on day 0 of AZD1222 vaccination. The receptor set was obtained from an adult in good health. Both conserved end residues are part of each CDR3. A D gene is named only where the DNA matches it firmly. The size of a clone is reported for some rows only, either as once, few or many, or as a class for expanded clones.

D | J | size | V | DNA | CDR3
TRBD2 | TRBJ2-1 | . | TRBV10-3 | TGTGCCATCAGTGAGTTCGGGGGGGACTTCGCCTACAATGAGCAGTTCTTC | CAISEFGGDFAYNEQFF
. | TRBJ2-7 | few | TRBV18 | TGTGCCAGCTCACCAAATACAGGATACTCCTACGAGCAGTACTTC | CASSPNTGYSYEQYF
. | TRBJ1-5 | . | TRBV2 | TGTGCCAGCAGGAGGGGGGGACGTAGCAATCAGCCCCAGCATTTT | CASRRGGRSNQPQHF
TRBD1 | TRBJ1-5 | . | TRBV7-9 | TGTGCCAGCAGCCCCGCAGGGGGGGTCTATAGCAATCAGCCCCAGCATTTT | CASSPAGGVYSNQPQHF
. | TRBJ1-6 | . | TRBV19 | TGTGCCAGTAGCGAATCTCCGGGGTATAATTCACCCCTCCACTTT | CASSESPGYNSPLHF
. | TRBJ2-7 | . | TRBV16 | TGTGCCAGCAGCCAATACAGCTACGAGCAGTACTTC | CASSQYSYEQYF
. | TRBJ2-1 | . | TRBV7-8 | TGTGCCAGCAGCTTAGGACATTTCCAACGGGGCAATGAGCAGTTCTTC | CASSLGHFQRGNEQFF
TRBD1 | TRBJ2-1 | . | TRBV5-1 | TGCGCCAGCAGCTCGGGACAGGGGAATGAGCAGTTCTTC | CASSSGQGNEQFF
. | TRBJ2-6 | . | TRBV4-2 | TGTGCCAGCAGCCAGGGCCCTCGTCATAGTGGGGCCAACGTCCTGACTTTC | CASSQGPRHSGANVLTF
TRBD2 | TRBJ2-3 | . | TRBV9 | TGTGCCAGCAGCCTCCGGCGGGGGGGCAGCACAGATACGCAGTATTTT | CASSLRRGGSTDTQYF
TRBD2 | TRBJ2-3 | . | TRBV19 | TGTGCCAGTAACCTCGGACTAGCGGAAGGCGGAAGGCAGTATTTT | CASNLGLAEGGRQYF
. | TRBJ2-2 | . | TRBV19 | TGTGCCAGTAGTATGCGCTATGGCGGAGTTACCGGGGAGCTGTTTTTT | CASSMRYGGVTGELFF
TRBD1 | TRBJ2-7 | . | TRBV29-1 | TGCAGCGTTGTGACAGGGGGCGACGAGCAGTACTTC | CSVVTGGDEQYF
. | TRBJ1-5 | . | TRBV6-2/TRBV6-3 | TGTGCCAGCAGCAAACTCTCTAATCAGCCCCAGCATTTT | CASSKLSNQPQHF
TRBD2 | TRBJ2-5 | . | TRBV19 | TGTGCCAGTAGTAGAGGGACTAGCGGGAGCAAAACCCAGTACTTC | CASSRGTSGSKTQYF
. | TRBJ2-7 | . | TRBV5-4 | TGTGCCAGCAGTTCCCCCGGGACTCAAAGCTCCTACGAGCAGTACTTC | CASSSPGTQSSYEQYF
TRBD2 | TRBJ2-3 | . | TRBV30 | TGTGCCTGGTGTCATAGCGGGAGGGACACAGATACGCAGTATTTT | CAWCHSGRDTDTQYF
. | TRBJ1-6 | . | TRBV10-1 | TGCGCCAGCTCCCCGGGGGGGAATTCACCCCTCCACTTT | CASSPGGNSPLHF
. | TRBJ2-1 | . | TRBV6-1 | TGTGCCAGCAGTGAAACCCTCAGGAGGGAGCAGTTCTTC | CASSETLRREQFF
. | TRBJ2-5 | . | TRBV27 | TGTGCCAGCAGACCGATGACCCAAGAGACCCAGTACTTC | CASRPMTQETQYF
. | TRBJ1-2 | . | TRBV6-2/TRBV6-3 | TGTGCCAGCAGTCAACCGTGGGAGGGCTATGGCTACACCTTC | CASSQPWEGYGYTF
. | TRBJ1-2 | . | TRBV30 | TGTGCCTGGACGGCCTCGCGGGGAGGCTACACCTTC | CAWTASRGGYTF
. | TRBJ2-7 | . | TRBV7-6 | TGTGCCAGCAGCTTAGGGAGGGGATCGGCATCCTACGAGCAGTACTTC | CASSLGRGSASYEQYF
. | TRBJ1-1 | . | TRBV7-2 | TGTGCCAGCAGCCCCCAGGGGCAGGGTATCACTGAAGCTTTCTTT | CASSPQGQGITEAFF
TRBD2 | TRBJ2-7 | . | TRBV11-2 | TGTGCCAGCAGCTTAGCGACTAGCGGGTACTACGAGCAGTACTTC | CASSLATSGYYEQYF
TRBD1 | TRBJ1-5 | . | TRBV2 | TGTGCCAGCAGTAATGAAAGGACAGGCCGAACAAGCAATCAGCCCCAGCATTTT | CASSNERTGRTSNQPQHF
. | TRBJ1-6 | . | TRBV9 | TGTGCCAGCAGCGCGACAGCTAATAATTCACCCCTCCACTTT | CASSATANNSPLHF
. | TRBJ1-2 | . | TRBV4-1 | TGCGCCAGCAGCCAAAGGGGGGGCAGAAACTATGGCTACACCTTC | CASSQRGGRNYGYTF
TRBD1 | TRBJ1-5 | few | TRBV7-8 | TGTGCCAGCAGCGGACAGGGCGGGCAGCCCCAGCATTTT | CASSGQGGQPQHF
. | TRBJ1-1 | . | TRBV14 | TGTGCCAGCAGCCACGGACTGAACACTGAAGCTTTCTTT | CASSHGLNTEAFF
. | TRBJ1-2 | . | TRBV6-1 | TGTGCCAGCAGTGAAGCGCTTCGGGGGCCCTATGGCTACACCTTC | CASSEALRGPYGYTF
TRBD1 | TRBJ1-6 | . | TRBV27 | TGTGCCAGCAGTCCCGGGACAGGACGGATGTTCTCACCCCTCCACTTT | CASSPGTGRMFSPLHF
. | TRBJ1-2 | . | TRBV29-1 | TGCAGCGTTGTGAATTTGGGGGGTGGCTACACCTTC | CSVVNLGGGYTF
. | TRBJ1-4 | once | TRBV7-2 | TGTGCCAGCAGCTTAGAAGGGGGACGGGGGATGAAAAAACTGTTTTTT | CASSLEGGRGMKKLFF
. | TRBJ2-3 | once | TRBV6-2/TRBV6-3 | TGTGCCAGCAGTTACCTTACCGCCCAGGGTACGCAGTATTTT | CASSYLTAQGTQYF
. | TRBJ1-5 | . | TRBV7-9 | TGTGCCAGCAGCTTAGCGGAGAACGGCAATCAGCCCCAGCATTTT | CASSLAENGNQPQHF
TRBD2 | TRBJ2-1 | . | TRBV29-1 | TGCAGCGTTGATAGCTTTAGCGGGGCCAATGAGCAGTTCTTC | CSVDSFSGANEQFF
. | TRBJ2-7 | once | TRBV6-5 | TGTGCCAGCAGTTACGGGCTATCGACCGAGCAGTACTTC | CASSYGLSTEQYF
TRBD2 | TRBJ2-7 | . | TRBV30 | TGTGCCTGGAGCCCTAGCGGGAGGTTCTACGAGCAGTACTTC | CAWSPSGRFYEQYF
. | TRBJ1-1 | . | TRBV21-1 | TGTGCCAGCAGCAAATGTAGGGAAACTGAAGCTTTCTTT | CASSKCRETEAFF
. | TRBJ2-7 | . | TRBV6-5 | TGTGCCAGCAGAACCAGGGGCTCCTACGAGCAGTACTTC | CASRTRGSYEQYF
. | TRBJ2-1 | . | TRBV18 | TGTGCCAGCTCACCCTCCTACAATGAGCAGTTCTTC | CASSPSYNEQFF
. | TRBJ2-2 | . | TRBV6-5 | TGTGCCAGCACCCCTGGGGGGCCGGGCACCGGGGAGCTGTTTTTT | CASTPGGPGTGELFF
TRBD1 | TRBJ2-2 | . | TRBV5-1 | TGCGCCAGCAGCTCCAAACCACAGGGGGCCTCGAACACCGGGGAGCTGTTTTTT | CASSSKPQGASNTGELFF
. | TRBJ1-2 | . | TRBV29-1 | TGCAGCGTTGATCGGGGGGACTATGGCTACACCTTC | CSVDRGDYGYTF
TRBD2 | TRBJ2-5 | few | TRBV7-2 | TGTGCCAGCAGCCCGACTAGCGGCCCTTTGGAGACCCAGTACTTC | CASSPTSGPLETQYF
. | TRBJ1-5 | few | TRBV30 | TGTGCCTGGAGGGGAGCTGGTCCCAATCAGCCCCAGCATTTT | CAWRGAGPNQPQHF
. | TRBJ2-6 | . | TRBV6-5 | TGTGCCAGTAACAGGAATACTGGGGCCAACGTCCTGACTTTC | CASNRNTGANVLTF
. | TRBJ2-3 | . | TRBV10-3 | TGTGCCATCAGGGTGGCGCTAAACACAGATACGCAGTATTTT | CAIRVALNTDTQYF
TRBD1 | TRBJ2-5 | . | TRBV7-2 | TGTGCCAGCAGCTTATCACCTTCAGGGGGCAAGAAGACCCAGTACTTC | CASSLSPSGGKKTQYF
TRBD1 | TRBJ2-7 | . | TRBV27 | TGTGCCAGCAGTTTATGGACTGGACAGGCTGTCCTGGAGTACTTC | CASSLWTGQAVLEYF
. | TRBJ1-2 | few | TRBV20-1 | TGCAGTGCTAGTGAAGGACAGCGCTATGGCTACACCTTC | CSASEGQRYGYTF
. | TRBJ1-5 | . | TRBV27 | TGTGCCAGCAGTTTTAGGGCTGGAAGCAATCAGCCCCAGCATTTT | CASSFRAGSNQPQHF